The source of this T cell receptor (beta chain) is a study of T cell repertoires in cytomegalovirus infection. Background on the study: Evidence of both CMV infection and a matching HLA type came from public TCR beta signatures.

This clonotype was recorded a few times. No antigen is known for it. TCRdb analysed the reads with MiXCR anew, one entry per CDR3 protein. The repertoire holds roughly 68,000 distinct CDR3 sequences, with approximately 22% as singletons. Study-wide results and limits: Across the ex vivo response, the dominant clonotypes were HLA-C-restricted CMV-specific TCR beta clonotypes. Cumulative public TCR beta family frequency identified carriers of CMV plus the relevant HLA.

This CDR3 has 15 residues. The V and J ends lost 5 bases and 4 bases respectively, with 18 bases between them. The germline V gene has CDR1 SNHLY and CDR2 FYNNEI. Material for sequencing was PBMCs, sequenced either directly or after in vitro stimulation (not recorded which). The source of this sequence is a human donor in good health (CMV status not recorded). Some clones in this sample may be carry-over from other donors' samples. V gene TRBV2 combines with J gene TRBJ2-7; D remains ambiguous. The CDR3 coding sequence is TGTGCCAGCAGTCCCCCTAGTGCAGAATGGTACGAGCAGTACGTC. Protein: CASSPPSAEWYEQYV.